Shown below are 10 T cell receptor beta chains from a single sample sequenced in a study of T-cell reconstitution after alpha-beta-depleted transplantation in children. TCRbeta library preparation incorporated unique molecular identifiers. TCRdb used MiXCR to reprocess the PCR reads, holding one entry per CDR3 protein. The repertoire holds under 400,000 distinct CDR3 sequences, with roughly 21% as singletons. Sequencing used PBMCs, mostly from graft donor cells, obtained 180 days after TCRalphabeta/CD19-depleted stem cell transplant. The receptors here all came from a male patient under 18 who had a stem cell transplant for acute lymphoblastic leukemia, so the T cells may come from the graft donor.

This clonotype was counted many times. The chain links TRBV11-3 to TRBJ2-6, with 10 nucleotides matching TRBD1. The ends lost 2 bases at V and 3 bases at J; junction bases unmatched: 7. CDR3 length equals 18 residues. The V gene's germline CDR1 is SGHNT and CDR2 YENEEA. CDR3 DNA sequence: TGTGCCAGCAGCTTATTCGGGACAGGGGCTTATGGGGCCAACGTCCTGACTTTC. It translates to CASSLFGTGAYGANVLTF. Full variable domain (remainder filled in from reference TRBV11-3 and TRBJ2-6): EAGVVQSPRYKIIEKKQPVAFWCNPISGHNTLYWYLQNLGQGPELLIRYENEEAVDDSQLPKDRFSAERLKGVDSTLKIQPAELGDSAVYLCASSLFGTGAYGANVLTFGAGSRLTVL.

The chain uses TRBV10-3 and TRBJ2-7; the match to TRBD2 covers 13 bases. The CDR3 loop spans 15 amino acids. The germline V gene has CDR1 ENHRY and CDR2 SYGVKD. The V segment lost 4 bases and the J segment 6 bases; nucleotides outside the gene matches: 6. In DNA form, the CDR3 reads TGTGCCATCAGTGCGGGACTAGCGGGGCCCCTCGAGCAGTACTTC. It specifies CAISAGLAGPLEQYF.

The chain uses TRBV24-1 and TRBJ2-1; possibly TRBD1 for D (6 bases). Germline CDR1 is KGHDR and CDR2 is SFDVKD. The CDR3 is made up of 14 amino acids. V was shortened by 7 bases and J by 3 bases, with 12 bases between the two germline ends. The CDR3 DNA is TGTGCCACCAGCGGACAGAATAACTACAATGAGCAGTTCTTC. Its protein is CATSGQNNYNEQFF.

The genes are TRBV7-8 and TRBJ2-2; TRBD2 aligns across 15 bases. The V gene end was trimmed by 4 bases and the J gene end by 6 bases; junction bases not matched to a gene: 9. Germline V gives CDR1 SGHVS, CDR2 FQNEAQ. CDR3 length: 18 amino acids. This CDR3 is CASSSGAGLAGGPGELFF. In DNA, the CDR3 is TGTGCCAGCAGCTCGGGTGCGGGACTAGCGGGAGGACCCGGGGAGCTGTTTTTT.

This clonotype was seen a few times. V gene TRBV13 combines with J gene TRBJ2-5; no reliable D call. Trimming took off 6 bases at V and 3 bases at J, with 17 bases between the two ends. This CDR3 spans 15 amino acids. The germline V gene has CDR1 PRHDT and CDR2 FYEKMQ (reference sequence). CDR3 sequence reads: CASRSPGGIKETQYF. The CDR3 DNA follows: TGTGCCAGCAGATCTCCGGGTGGGATCAAAGAGACCCAGTACTTC. The variable domain in full, with the rest retrieved from reference TRBV13 and TRBJ2-5, is AAGVIQSPRHLIKEKRETATLKCYPIPRHDTVYWYQQGPGQDPQFLISFYEKMQSDKGSIPDRFSAQQFSDYHSELNMSSLELGDSALYFCASRSPGGIKETQYFGPGTRLLVL.

A few counts support this clonotype. This chain uses TRBV28 with TRBJ2-3; 8 bases map to TRBD2. The V gene end was trimmed by 6 bases and the J gene end by 1 base; junction bases not matched to a gene: 15. The CDR3 loop spans 18 amino acids. Germline values: CDR1 MDHEN, CDR2 SYDVKM. CDR3 sequence (DNA): TGTGCCAGCAGCTTGGCACCAGCGGGAGAACTTGGCACAGATACGCAGTATTTT. This encodes CASSLAPAGELGTDTQYF.

This clonotype was found a few times. The chain links TRBV9 to TRBJ2-2; the D call may be TRBD1 or TRBD2 (5 bases each). This CDR3 contains 14 residues. Germline CDR1 reads SGDLS; CDR2 reads YYNGEE. V lost 0 bases and J lost 7, with 10 bases in between. DNA of the CDR3: TGTGCCAGCAGCGTAGAGTTGGGGGTCGGGGAGCTGTTTTTT. Protein product: CASSVELGVGELFF.

This clonotype came up a few times. The V call is TRBV27, the J call TRBJ2-1, with 14 bases matching TRBD2. Germline loops: CDR1 MNHEY, CDR2 SMNVEV (reference sequence). CDR3 size: 17 residues. The trim removed 2 bases at V and 9 bases at J, leaving 9 bases unmatched. CDR3 sequence reads: CASSLTTSGRALAEQFF. The CDR3 bases are TGTGCCAGCAGTTTAACGACTAGCGGGAGGGCTTTGGCTGAGCAGTTCTTC.

The CDR3 reads CASSYSTRKLDTQYF. DNA for the CDR3: TGTGCCAGCAGTTACTCGACACGAAAGTTGGATACGCAGTATTTT. This rearrangement joins TRBV6-5 to TRBJ2-3; D unclear. The CDR3 spans 15 residues. V lost 0 bases, J lost 6 bases, and 13 bases lay in between. The germline V gene has CDR1 MNHEY and CDR2 SVGAGI.

The chain has TRBV7-9 and TRBJ2-1; 9 bases fit TRBD1. Germline values: CDR1 SEHNR, CDR2 FQNEAQ (reference sequence). The CDR3 contains 15 residues. The ends lost 2 bases at V and 8 bases at J; junction bases unmatched: 7. The CDR3 region has the DNA TGTGCCAGCAGCTTACCGACGGACAGGGGATATGAGCAGTTCTTC. Amino acids: CASSLPTDRGYEQFF.